This record concerns one T cell receptor beta chain sequence. Its antigen is unidentified. TCRdb's table, derived via immunoSEQ multiplex PCR, lists solely in-frame clones and lacks some. The sample carries more than 250,000 clones, around 87% recorded once. Trimming cost V 8 bases and J 1 base; bases outside gene matches: 2. In germline, CDR1 is SNHLY, CDR2 FYNNEI. This CDR3 spans 12 amino acids. This specimen belongs to a study of Ad26.COV2.S vaccination and SARS-CoV-2 variants. Whole-study context: By the intramuscular route, Ad26.COV2.S was given once, or twice 56 days apart.

Stated treatment: over 15 received Ad26.COV2.S at low or high dose, single or two shots; a few received placebo; per-sample allocation not given. The samples were gathered on day 63 after the first injection of vaccine or placebo. What was given as vaccine was an Ad26 vector encoding Wuhan-strain SARS-CoV-2 spike. General study findings and limits: Reported post-vaccination CD8+ and CD4+ T cell responses to spike showed substantial breadth. Measurement of non-spike TCR breadth gave similar results in vaccine and placebo recipients.

The source was peripheral blood, collected in a trial of Ad26.COV2.S vaccine versus placebo. This rearrangement joins TRBV2 to TRBJ2-7, with 7 positions matching TRBD1. The receptor's source is a person between 18 and 59 years old who received the Ad26.COV2.S COVID-19 vaccine or a placebo. The CDR3 here is CASGDRSYEQYF. DNA for the CDR3: TGTGCCAGCGGGGACAGATCCTACGAGCAGTACTTC.